Described below is a single T cell receptor beta chain sequence and its context. Its specificity is unknown. TCRdb's copy holds only in-frame clones and misses some; the assay was immunoSEQ multiplex PCR. The sample has roughly 770,000 clones; approximately 97% are singletons. CD45RO-negative CD8 cells positively selected for CCR7 made up the naive population, which excluded terminally differentiated effector memory CD45RA+ cells. This specimen comes from a study of shared clonotypes between healthy human individuals. Notes on the study in general: Lower generation probabilities were found for non-shared clonotypes than for those shared by all four donors.

This clonotype originated in a man aged 30 to 39 in good health. The sequencing input was naive CD8+ T cells sorted from blood.

CDR3 nucleotide sequence: TGTGCCAGCACCGGTCCCCAGGTACCCACAGATACGCAGTATTTT. Amino acids: CASTGPQVPTDTQYF. J is TRBJ2-3 and V is TRBV11-2; D remains unclear. The V and J ends lost 7 bases and 2 bases respectively, with 16 bases between them. CDR3 length: 15 residues. Germline V lookup: CDR1 SGHAT, CDR2 FQNNGV.